The 3 T cell receptor beta chains below come from one sample, sequenced in a study of blood T cell repertoires in COVID-19 (dated by TCRdb to the early 2020s). Libraries were prepared through the immunoSEQ multiplex PCR assay. TCRdb re-hosts the immuneACCESS table, in-frame sequences only. Its copies lack some clones; in the studies checked, an unresolved V gene accounts for under half of them, and the cause for the rest is not known. The sample table records about 210,000 clones; less than 90% of these occur just once. Roughly a tenth of the sample comes from the top ten. The sequencing sample was made of peripheral blood. The receptors come from a woman aged 80 or over with COVID-19, enrolled during active disease.

The V call is TRBV6-5, the J call TRBJ1-4; D not resolved. The germline gives CDR1 MNHEY, CDR2 SVGAGI. The V and J ends lost 4 bases and 2 bases respectively, with 8 bases between them. The CDR3 is 14 residues long. CDR3 DNA: TGTGCCAGCAGTTCGGGGTGGACTAATGAAAAACTGTTTTTT. Translated: CASSSGWTNEKLFF.

This rearrangement joins TRBV11-2 to TRBJ2-3, with 13 bases fitting TRBD2. V lost 2 bases, J lost 0 bases, and 5 bases stayed unmatched. This CDR3 region has 18 residues. The germline V gene encodes CDR1 SGHAT and CDR2 FQNNGV. CDR3 residues: CASSLMGLAGRSTDTQYF. The DNA for the CDR3 is TGTGCCAGCAGCTTAATGGGACTAGCGGGGCGAAGCACAGATACGCAGTATTTT.

The chain recombines TRBV18 with TRBJ1-2; D is possibly TRBD1 (6 bases). Trimming shortened V by 1 base and J by 2 bases, and 8 bases separated the two germline ends. Germline V gene data show CDR1 as KGHSH and CDR2 as LQKENI. This CDR3 has 14 residues. The CDR3 spells CASSPRQENYGYTF. Written as DNA, the CDR3 is TGTGCCAGCTCACCACGACAGGAAAACTATGGCTACACCTTC.